This TCR beta chain was documented in a study of T-cell memory formation after mild COVID-19. TCRdb redid the calling of the 5' RACE reads with MiXCR, one entry per CDR3 protein. There are approximately 450,000 distinct CDR3 sequences in the sample; approximately 18% occur only once, and around an eighth lies in the top ten. There are 14 residues in the CDR3. Looked up from germline, CDR1 is LNHDA and CDR2 is SQIVND (reference sequence). V was pared by 1 base and J by 8 bases, with 5 bases of the junction left unmatched. This clonotype was seen a single time. The antigen remains undetermined. General study points: From day 15 to 85, contracting clones were balanced between CD4 and CD8, whereas later expanders leaned toward CD4+.

The chain carries TRBV19 and TRBJ2-1; 7 bases line up with TRBD1. Sequenced sample: PBMCs or a T cell subset sorted from them (not recorded which). This receptor was identified in an adult woman who had mild COVID-19 (a few samples of this study predate the infection). Cell type and time point are not known. CDR3 residues: CASSIGKGADEQFF. Written as DNA, the CDR3 is TGTGCCAGTAGTATAGGGAAGGGGGCCGATGAGCAGTTCTTC.